This TCR beta chain was recorded in a study of T-cell memory formation after mild COVID-19. The study's findings and limits: Among clones contracting day 15 to 85, CD4/CD8 was balanced, whereas later expanders leaned CD4+. Specificity for SARS-CoV-2 was not confirmed among the second-wave clones peaking on day 37. Most CD4+ clones that shrank were in CM and EM, while CD8+ ones turned up in EMRA.

Researchers used 5'RACE with constant-segment primers to make TCR alpha and TCR beta cDNA libraries that carry sample barcodes and UMIs. TCRdb called the 5' RACE reads again in MiXCR, with one record for every CDR3 protein. The sample holds around 320,000 distinct CDR3 sequences; over 25% are singletons and the top ten take about 14%. V lost 4 bases, J lost 4 bases, and 14 bases lay in between. The CDR3 consists of 14 residues. CDR1 is SGHRS and CDR2 is YFSETQ in the germline V gene. Only a few counts were recorded for this clonotype. What it binds is unknown. V usage is TRBV5-1 and J usage is TRBJ1-1; D remains ambiguous. This TCR was recovered from an adult woman who had mild COVID-19 (a few samples of this study predate the infection). Cell type and time point are not known. The sequencing sample was made of PBMCs or a T cell subset sorted from them (not recorded which). This CDR3 is CASSAEVLATEAFF. The CDR3 DNA reads TGCGCCAGCAGCGCAGAAGTCCTTGCCACTGAAGCTTTCTTT.